Listed below are T cell receptor beta chains from one sample, sequenced in a study of T cells expressing NK-cell markers. TCRdb re-called the 5' RACE reads and gives one entry per CDR3 protein, without DNA. The sample totals about 170,000 distinct CDR3 sequences. Sequenced sample: blood T cells: a sorted CD56 or NKG2C T cell subset, CD4+ or CD8+ T cells, or bulk PBMC T cells (not recorded which). Receptor source: a man aged 18-70 years in good health. Both conserved end residues are part of each CDR3.

j_call v_call cdr3_aa
TRBJ2-5 TRBV7-8 CASSSTLHGEWTQYF
TRBJ2-7 TRBV29-1 CSTPGAGYEQYF
TRBJ2-2 TRBV6-1 CASSRDSSSTGELFF
TRBJ2-1 TRBV9 CASSRRQNEQFF
TRBJ1-2 TRBV20-1 CSARGDWDLGTF
TRBJ1-4 TRBV4-2 CASSQTSRGDEKLFF
TRBJ1-5 TRBV19 CASSIEGFSGNQPQHF
TRBJ1-5 TRBV27 CASGPSGVLSNQPQHF
TRBJ2-5 TRBV10-3 CAISDPPRSQETQYF
TRBJ2-7 TRBV7-8 CASSPTGSRLAYEQYF
TRBJ2-7 TRBV28 CASSLLGGGSYEQYF
TRBJ2-3 TRBV19 CASSHLSTDTQYF
TRBJ2-3 TRBV7-9 CASSFGIRESTDTQYF
TRBJ2-7 TRBV9 CASDSPSGAPYEQYF
TRBJ1-2 TRBV6-1 CASSEGVEAYGYTF
TRBJ2-7 TRBV7-8 CASSFDRSGTYEQYF
TRBJ1-1 TRBV29-1 CSYWTLNTEAFF
TRBJ2-5 TRBV15 CATDQDRVHQETQYF
TRBJ2-7 TRBV5-5 CASSNGQGPYEQYF
TRBJ1-4 TRBV28 CASSTPGRFNEKLFF